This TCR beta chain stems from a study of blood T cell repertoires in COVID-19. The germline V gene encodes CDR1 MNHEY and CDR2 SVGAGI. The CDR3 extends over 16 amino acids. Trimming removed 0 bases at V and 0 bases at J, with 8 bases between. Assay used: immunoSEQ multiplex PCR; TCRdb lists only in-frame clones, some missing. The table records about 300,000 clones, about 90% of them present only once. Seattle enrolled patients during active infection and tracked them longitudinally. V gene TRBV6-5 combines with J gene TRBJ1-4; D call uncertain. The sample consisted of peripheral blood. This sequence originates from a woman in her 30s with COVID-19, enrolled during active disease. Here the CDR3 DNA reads TGTGCCAGCAGTTACTCGGGGAGGCCAACTAATGAAAAACTGTTTTTT. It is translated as CASSYSGRPTNEKLFF.